Following are 8 T cell receptor beta chains from one sample sequenced in a study of T cells in women clearing cervical HPV infection. Generated by immunoSEQ multiplex PCR, the TCRdb table keeps only in-frame clones and is missing some. This table lists tens of thousands of clones. Sequenced material: blood buffy coat. These TCRs come from a woman between 18 and 70 years old with a cervical HPV16 infection that either progressed to CIN3+ or cleared (not recorded which).

Notes on this clone: The read ends 3 residues early relative to the CDR3; the germline J gene fills the gap. The genes are TRBV30 and TRBJ2-3, with 11 bases matching TRBD1. After removal of 4 bases from V and 6 bases from J, the junction contained 9 bases not matched to a gene. From germline, CDR1 is GTSNPN and CDR2 SVGIG (reference sequence). CDR3 size: 15 residues. The sequenced part of the CDR3 DNA is TGTGCCTGGACCACCAAGGGACAGGGGGGGGATACG. Translation gives CAWTTKGQGGDT. The full CDR3 protein reads CAWTTKGQGGDTQYF.

About this clone itself: Coverage ceases 3 residues before the CDR3 finishes, and the germline J gene fills in the end. J is TRBJ2-3 and V is TRBV7-9, with 9 bases fitting TRBD1. CDR1 is SEHNR and CDR2 is FQNEAQ in the germline V gene (reference sequence). This CDR3 comprises 15 residues. The CDR3 DNA, read in part, is TGTGCCAGCAGCTACTCGGGACAGGGCAATCAGCCG. Encoded protein: CASSYSGQGNQP. The complete CDR3 sequence is CASSYSGQGNQPQYF.

As for this clone: The read ends 3 residues before the CDR3 terminus; that terminus is restored from the germline J gene. This chain connects TRBV2 to TRBJ2-7, with no clear D. CDR1 SNHLY and CDR2 FYNNEI come from the germline V gene. The CDR3 loop spans 12 amino acids. Trimming stripped 4 bases from V and 6 bases from J, with 10 bases between. The CDR3 spells CASSAATGEQYF. CDR3 DNA, as far as it was read: TGTGCCAGCAGTGCCGCGACTGGCGAG.

As to this clone: The read ends 3 residues early relative to the CDR3; the germline J gene fills the gap. The V and J genes are TRBV7-2 and TRBJ1-2, with D unclear. CDR1 and CDR2 (germline): SGHTA, FQGNSA. The length of the CDR3 is 15 residues. The CDR3 here is CASSLAASGLRDYTF. The CDR3 bases that were read are TGTGCCAGCAGCTTAGCGGCTAGCGGGTTGCGGGAC.

With respect to this clone: The CDR3 end is not reached by the read, which stops 3 residues before it; the germline J gene fills it in. The chain carries TRBV14 and TRBJ2-7; D possibly corresponds to TRBD1 (6 bases). The CDR3 length is 17 residues. Germline V gene lookup returns CDR1 SGHDN and CDR2 FVKESK. V was clipped by 1 base and J by 0 bases, with 16 bases between them. The sequenced CDR3 bases are TGTGCCAGCAGCCAAGTCAGGGGAACGAGGGGCTCCTACGAG. As protein: CASSQVRGTRGSYE. The whole CDR3 region reads CASSQVRGTRGSYEQYF.

About this clone: Coverage ceases 3 residues before the CDR3 finishes, and the germline J gene fills in the end. The sample carries other DNA sequences with the same CDR3. The chain has TRBV19 and TRBJ1-3; TRBD1 agrees at 9 bases. CDR3 length: 16 amino acids. Germline-derived CDR1 and CDR2 are LNHDA and SQIVND (reference sequence). V gave up 8 bases and J gave up 4 bases; unmatched junction bases: 12. The CDR3 bases that were read are TGTGCCAGTTCCCCGCGGGACAGGGATTCAGGAAACACC. Translated: CASSPRDRDSGNT. The complete CDR3 reads CASSPRDRDSGNTIYF.

Turning to this clone: The sequenced fragment ends 3 residues before the CDR3 boundary, so the rest is inferred from the germline J gene. The genes are TRBV6-1 and TRBJ2-3, with D possibly being TRBD1 (6 bases). Germline assignment: CDR1 MNHNS and CDR2 SASEGT. This CDR3 spans 16 amino acids. Trimming took 1 base from V and 4 from J, leaving 15 bases between them. CDR3 DNA (partial): TGTGCCAGCAGTGAAGGGTCAGGGGCGAGGGCAGATACG. Protein product: CASSEGSGARADT. The entire CDR3 protein is CASSEGSGARADTQYF.

Notes on this clone: The read finishes 3 residues shy of the CDR3 end, and the germline J gene is used to complete it. This sequence joins TRBV7-6 and TRBJ1-4; D not certain. CDR1 is SGHVS and CDR2 is FNYEAQ in the germline V gene. The CDR3 sequence is 14 residues long. CDR3 region: CASSLKPSGSPLFF. The CDR3 DNA, read in part, is TGTGCCAGCAGCTTAAAACCAAGCGGATCACCA. Together with reference TRBV7-6 and TRBJ1-4, the CDR3 gives the full variable domain: GAGVSQSPRYKVTKRGQDVALRCDPISGHVSLYWYRQALGQGPEFLTYFNYEAQQDKSGLPNDRFSAERPEGSISTLTIQRTEQRDSAMYRCASSLKPSGSPLFFGSGTQLSVL.